The TCR beta chain under discussion was sequenced for a study of T cell responses to AZD1222 COVID-19 vaccine. This CDR3 contains 12 residues. Germline CDR1 is KGHDR and CDR2 is SFDVKD. V lost 4 bases, J lost 7 bases, and 7 bases lay in between. A remark on this clone: Its antigen is as yet unknown.

Profiling relied on immunoSEQ multiplex PCR, and the TCRdb table lists in-frame clones only, not all of them. The table has some 200,000 clones, just over 90% seen once; the top ten hold roughly 0.99%. General study points: The number of AZD1222 recipients seropositive at baseline was only 5 to 7. Distributed over spike, vaccine-associated CD4 TCRs predominated at 160-218 and 743-854. Mostly white British, mostly female donors; authors suggested clonal diversity may be underestimated. Nearly half of spike-specific TCRs reportedly go after variant regions that carry no mutations.

The V gene is TRBV24-1, the J gene TRBJ2-1; D not certain. This receptor was taken from an adult in good health. Specimen: peripheral blood, collected on day 0 of MenACWY control vaccination. The CDR3 sequence: CATSDRKNEQFF. The CDR3 nucleotides are TGTGCCACCAGTGACCGAAAGAATGAGCAGTTCTTC.